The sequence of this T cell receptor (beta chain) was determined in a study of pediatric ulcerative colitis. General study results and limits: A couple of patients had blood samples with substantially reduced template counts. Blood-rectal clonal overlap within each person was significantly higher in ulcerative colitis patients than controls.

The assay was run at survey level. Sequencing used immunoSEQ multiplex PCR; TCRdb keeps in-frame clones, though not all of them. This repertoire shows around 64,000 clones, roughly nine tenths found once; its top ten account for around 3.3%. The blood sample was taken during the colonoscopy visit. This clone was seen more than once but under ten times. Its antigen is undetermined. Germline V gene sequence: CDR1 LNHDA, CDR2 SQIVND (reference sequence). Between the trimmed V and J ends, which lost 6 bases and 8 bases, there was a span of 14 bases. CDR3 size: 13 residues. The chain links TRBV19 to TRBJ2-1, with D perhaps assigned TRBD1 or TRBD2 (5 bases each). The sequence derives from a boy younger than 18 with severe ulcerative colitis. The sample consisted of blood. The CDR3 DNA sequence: TGTGCCAGTAGGGGGGACGGGTACGATGAGCAGTTCTTC. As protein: CASRGDGYDEQFF.